One T cell receptor (beta chain) is described in this entry. Some clones are missing from TCRdb's copy, which holds only in-frame ones; the method was immunoSEQ multiplex PCR. In the table there are about 350,000 clones, less than 90% of which are singletons. The source of the sample is a study of blood T cell repertoires in COVID-19. Germline CDR1 is SGHRS and CDR2 is YFSETQ. V lost 4 bases to trimming and J lost 0 bases, with 10 bases between them. This CDR3 region has 14 residues. V gene TRBV5-1 combines with J gene TRBJ1-1, with unresolved D. The receptor's source is a woman aged 55 to 70 with COVID-19, enrolled during active disease. The specimen was peripheral blood. CDR3 in amino acids: CASSPRALNTEAFF. CDR3 in DNA: TGCGCCAGCAGCCCGCGTGCCTTGAACACTGAAGCTTTCTTT. The complete variable domain, with remaining parts taken from reference TRBV5-1 and TRBJ1-1, reads KAGVTQTPRYLIKTRGQQVTLSCSPISGHRSVSWYQQTPGQGLQFLFEYFSETQRNKGNFPGRFSGRQFSNSRSEMNVSTLELGDSALYLCASSPRALNTEAFFGQGTRLTVV.